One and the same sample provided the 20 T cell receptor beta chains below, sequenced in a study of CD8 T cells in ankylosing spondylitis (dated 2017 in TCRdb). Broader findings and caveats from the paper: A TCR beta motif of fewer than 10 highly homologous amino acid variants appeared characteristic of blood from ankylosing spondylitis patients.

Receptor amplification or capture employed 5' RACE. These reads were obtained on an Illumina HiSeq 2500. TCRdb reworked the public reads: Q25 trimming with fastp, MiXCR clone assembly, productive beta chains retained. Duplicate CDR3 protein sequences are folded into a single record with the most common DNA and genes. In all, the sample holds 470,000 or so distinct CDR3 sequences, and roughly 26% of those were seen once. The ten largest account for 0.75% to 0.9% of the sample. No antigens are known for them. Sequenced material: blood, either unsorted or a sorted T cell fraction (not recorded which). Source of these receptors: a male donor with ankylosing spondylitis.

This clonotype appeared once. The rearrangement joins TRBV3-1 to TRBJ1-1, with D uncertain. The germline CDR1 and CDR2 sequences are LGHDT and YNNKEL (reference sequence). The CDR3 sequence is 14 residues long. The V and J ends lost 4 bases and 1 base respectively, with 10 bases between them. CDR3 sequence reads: CASSRNGQNTEAFF. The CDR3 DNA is TGTGCCAGCAGCCGCAACGGTCAGAACACTGAAGCTTTCTTT. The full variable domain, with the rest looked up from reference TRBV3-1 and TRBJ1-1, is DTAVSQTPKYLVTQMGNDKSIKCEQNLGHDTMYWYKQDSKKFLKIMFSYNNKELIINETVPNRFSPKSPDKAHLNLHINSLELGDSAVYFCASSRNGQNTEAFFGQGTRLTVV.

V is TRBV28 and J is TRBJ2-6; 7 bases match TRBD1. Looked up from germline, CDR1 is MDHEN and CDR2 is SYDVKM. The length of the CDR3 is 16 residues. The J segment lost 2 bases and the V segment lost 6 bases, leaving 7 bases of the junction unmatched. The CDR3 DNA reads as TGTGCCAGCAGGGGCTACAGGGGCGCTGGGGCCAACGTCCTGACTTTC. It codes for CASRGYRGAGANVLTF.

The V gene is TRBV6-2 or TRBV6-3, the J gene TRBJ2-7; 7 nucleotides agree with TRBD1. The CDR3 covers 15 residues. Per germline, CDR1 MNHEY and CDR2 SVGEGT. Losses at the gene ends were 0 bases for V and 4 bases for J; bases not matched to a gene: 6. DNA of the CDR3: TGTGCCAGCAGTTACTCGTCAGGGGGTAGGTACGAGCAGTACGTC. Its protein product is CASSYSSGGRYEQYV.

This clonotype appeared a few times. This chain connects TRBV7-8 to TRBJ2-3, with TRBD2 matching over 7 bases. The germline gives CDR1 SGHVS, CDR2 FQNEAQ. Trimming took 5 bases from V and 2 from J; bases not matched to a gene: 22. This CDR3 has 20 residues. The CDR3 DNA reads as TGTGCCAGCAGCCCGTATAGCGGGCTAGCGGACGCCATATACACAGATACGCAGTATTTT. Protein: CASSPYSGLADAIYTDTQYF.

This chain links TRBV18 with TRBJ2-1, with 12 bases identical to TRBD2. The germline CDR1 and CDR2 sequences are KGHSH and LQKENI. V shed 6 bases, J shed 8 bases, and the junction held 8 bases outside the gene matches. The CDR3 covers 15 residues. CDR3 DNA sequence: TGTGCCAGCTCGCCCCTAGCGGGAGGGTTCGATGAGCAGTTCTTC. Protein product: CASSPLAGGFDEQFF.

The CDR3, as DNA: TGCAGCGCCACGACAGGGAGTTACACTGAAGCTTTCTTT. Translating it yields CSATTGSYTEAFF. The chain combines TRBV29-1 with TRBJ1-1; 7 bases are a match to TRBD1. The germline V gene has CDR1 SQVTM and CDR2 ANQGSEA. CDR3 size: 13 residues. J gave up 3 bases and V 7 bases, and 8 bases lay outside the gene matches.

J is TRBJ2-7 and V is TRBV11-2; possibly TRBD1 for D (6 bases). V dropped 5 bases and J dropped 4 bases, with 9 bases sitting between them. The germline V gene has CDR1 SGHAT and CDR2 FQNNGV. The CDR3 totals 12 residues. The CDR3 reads CASSRDIYEQYF. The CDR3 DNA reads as TGTGCCAGCAGCCGGGACATTTACGAGCAGTACTTC.

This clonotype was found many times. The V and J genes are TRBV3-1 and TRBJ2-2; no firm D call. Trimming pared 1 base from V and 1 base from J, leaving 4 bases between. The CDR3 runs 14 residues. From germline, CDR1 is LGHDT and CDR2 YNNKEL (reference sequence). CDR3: CASSQVGNTGELFF. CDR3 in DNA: TGTGCCAGCAGCCAAGTAGGGAACACCGGGGAGCTGTTTTTT.

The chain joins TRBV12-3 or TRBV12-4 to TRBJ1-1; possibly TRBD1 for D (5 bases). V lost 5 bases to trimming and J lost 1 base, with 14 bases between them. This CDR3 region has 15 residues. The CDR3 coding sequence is TGTGCCAGCAGTCTCAGGGCCGCGGGGAACACTGAAGCTTTCTTT. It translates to CASSLRAAGNTEAFF.

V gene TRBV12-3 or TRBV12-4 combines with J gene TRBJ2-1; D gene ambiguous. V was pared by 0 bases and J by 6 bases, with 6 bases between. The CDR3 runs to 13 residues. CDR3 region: CASSLAHRNEQFF. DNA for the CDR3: TGTGCCAGCAGTTTAGCACACCGCAATGAGCAGTTCTTC.

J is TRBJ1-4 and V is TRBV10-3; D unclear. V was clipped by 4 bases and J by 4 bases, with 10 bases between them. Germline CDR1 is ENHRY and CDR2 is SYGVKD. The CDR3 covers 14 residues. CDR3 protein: CAISVEGGNEKLFF. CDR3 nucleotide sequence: TGTGCCATCAGTGTTGAGGGAGGTAATGAAAAACTGTTTTTT.

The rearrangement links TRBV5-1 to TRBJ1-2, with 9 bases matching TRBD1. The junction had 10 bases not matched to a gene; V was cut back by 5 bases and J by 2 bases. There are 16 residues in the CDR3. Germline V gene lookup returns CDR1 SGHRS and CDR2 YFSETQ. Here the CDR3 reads CASRIQGTGRNYGYTF. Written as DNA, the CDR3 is TGCGCCAGCAGAATTCAAGGGACAGGGAGAAACTATGGCTACACCTTC.

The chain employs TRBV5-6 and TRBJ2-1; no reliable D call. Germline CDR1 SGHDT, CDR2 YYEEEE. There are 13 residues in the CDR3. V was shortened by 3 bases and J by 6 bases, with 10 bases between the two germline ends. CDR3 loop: CASSWMRSNEQFF. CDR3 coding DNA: TGTGCCAGCAGCTGGATGCGCAGCAATGAGCAGTTCTTC.

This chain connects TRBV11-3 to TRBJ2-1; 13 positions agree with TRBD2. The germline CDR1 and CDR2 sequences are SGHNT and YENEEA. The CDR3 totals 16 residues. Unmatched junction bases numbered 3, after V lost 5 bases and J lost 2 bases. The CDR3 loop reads CASSELAGGPYNEQFF. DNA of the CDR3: TGTGCCAGCAGCGAACTAGCGGGAGGGCCCTACAATGAGCAGTTCTTC. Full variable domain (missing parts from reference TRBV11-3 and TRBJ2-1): EAGVVQSPRYKIIEKKQPVAFWCNPISGHNTLYWYLQNLGQGPELLIRYENEEAVDDSQLPKDRFSAERLKGVDSTLKIQPAELGDSAVYLCASSELAGGPYNEQFFGPGTRLTVL.

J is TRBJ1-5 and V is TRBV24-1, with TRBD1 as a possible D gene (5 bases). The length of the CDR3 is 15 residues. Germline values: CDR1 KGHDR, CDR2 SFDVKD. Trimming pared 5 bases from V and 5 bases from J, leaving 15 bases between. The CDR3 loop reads CATSAGGGDHQPQHF. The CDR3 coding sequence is TGTGCCACCAGTGCCGGTGGAGGGGACCATCAGCCCCAGCATTTT.

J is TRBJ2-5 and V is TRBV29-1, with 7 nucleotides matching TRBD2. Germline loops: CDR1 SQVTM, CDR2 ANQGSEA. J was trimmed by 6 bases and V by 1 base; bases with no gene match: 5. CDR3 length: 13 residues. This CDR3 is CSVEGLASKTQYF. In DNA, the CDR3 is TGCAGCGTTGAAGGACTAGCTTCGAAGACCCAGTACTTC.

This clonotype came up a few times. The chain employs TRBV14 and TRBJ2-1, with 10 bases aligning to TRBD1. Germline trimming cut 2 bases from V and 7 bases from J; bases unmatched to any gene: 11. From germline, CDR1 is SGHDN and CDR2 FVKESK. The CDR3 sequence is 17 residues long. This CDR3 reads CASSQPGQGSVRNEQFF. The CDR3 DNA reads TGTGCCAGCAGCCAACCGGGACAGGGGTCCGTGAGGAATGAGCAGTTCTTC.

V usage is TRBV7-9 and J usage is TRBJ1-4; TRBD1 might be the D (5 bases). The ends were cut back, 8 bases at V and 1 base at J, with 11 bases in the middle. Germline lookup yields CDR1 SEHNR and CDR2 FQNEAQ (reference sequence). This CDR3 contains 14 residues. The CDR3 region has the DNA TGTGCCAGCCGCCCGGGGGTAACTAATGAAAAACTGTTTTTT. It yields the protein CASRPGVTNEKLFF.

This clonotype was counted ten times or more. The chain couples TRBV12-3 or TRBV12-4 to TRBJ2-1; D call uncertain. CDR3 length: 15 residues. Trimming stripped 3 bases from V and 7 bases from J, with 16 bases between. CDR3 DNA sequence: TGTGCCAGCAGTTTGGTACCGAACACCGGGAATGAGCAGTTCTTC. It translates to CASSLVPNTGNEQFF.

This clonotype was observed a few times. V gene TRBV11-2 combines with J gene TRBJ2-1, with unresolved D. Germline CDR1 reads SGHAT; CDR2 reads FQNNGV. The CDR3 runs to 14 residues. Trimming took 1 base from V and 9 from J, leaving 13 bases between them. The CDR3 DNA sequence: TGTGCCAGCAGCTTAGGATCCGGGTACGGTGAGCAGTTCTTC. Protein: CASSLGSGYGEQFF. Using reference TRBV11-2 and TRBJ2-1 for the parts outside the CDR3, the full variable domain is EAGVAQSPRYKIIEKRQSVAFWCNPISGHATLYWYQQILGQGPKLLIQFQNNGVVDDSQLPKDRFSAERLKGVDSTLKIQPAKLEDSAVYLCASSLGSGYGEQFFGPGTRLTVL.